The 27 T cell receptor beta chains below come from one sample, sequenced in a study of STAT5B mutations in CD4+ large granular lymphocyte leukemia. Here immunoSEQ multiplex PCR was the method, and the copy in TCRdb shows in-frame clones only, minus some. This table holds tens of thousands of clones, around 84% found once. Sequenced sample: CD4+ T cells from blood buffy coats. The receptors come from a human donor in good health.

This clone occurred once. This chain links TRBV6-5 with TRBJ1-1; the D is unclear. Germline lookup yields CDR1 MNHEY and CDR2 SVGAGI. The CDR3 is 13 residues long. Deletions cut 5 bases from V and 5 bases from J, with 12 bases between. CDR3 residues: CASSARSGTEAFF. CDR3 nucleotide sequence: TGTGCCAGCAGTGCGAGGTCGGGGACTGAAGCTTTCTTT.

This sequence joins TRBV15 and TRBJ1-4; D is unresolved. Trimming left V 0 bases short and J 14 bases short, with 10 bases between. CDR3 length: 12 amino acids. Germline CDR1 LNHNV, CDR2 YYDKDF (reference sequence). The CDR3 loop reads CATSREGLSLFF. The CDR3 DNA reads TGTGCCACCAGCAGAGAGGGGTTGTCGCTGTTTTTT. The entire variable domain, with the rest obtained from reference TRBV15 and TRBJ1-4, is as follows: DAMVIQNPRYQVTQFGKPVTLSCSQTLNHNVMYWYQQKSSQAPKLLFHYYDKDFNNEADTPDNFQSRRPNTSFCFLDIRSPGLGDTAMYLCATSREGLSLFFGSGTQLSVL.

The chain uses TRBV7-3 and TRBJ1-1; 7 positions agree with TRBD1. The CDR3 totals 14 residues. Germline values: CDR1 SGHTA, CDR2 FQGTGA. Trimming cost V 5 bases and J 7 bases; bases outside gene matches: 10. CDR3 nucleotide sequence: TGTGCCAGCAGCGTCTACCGGGACAGTAATGAAGCTTTCTTT. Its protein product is CASSVYRDSNEAFF.

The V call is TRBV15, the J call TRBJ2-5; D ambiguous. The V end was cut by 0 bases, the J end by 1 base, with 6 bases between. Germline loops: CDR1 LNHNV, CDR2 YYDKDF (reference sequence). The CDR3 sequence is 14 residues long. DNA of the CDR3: TGTGCCACCAGCAGAGATCTGGGCCAAGAGACCCAGTACTTC. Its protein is CATSRDLGQETQYF.

DNA of the CDR3: TGTGCCACCTACCCCGGGACAGGGGTGGGAAACACCATATATTTT. It translates to CATYPGTGVGNTIYF. This chain uses TRBV2 with TRBJ1-3; TRBD1 matches 10 bases. Germline CDR1 SNHLY, CDR2 FYNNEI. This CDR3 is built from 15 residues. With 10 bases clipped from V and 4 bases from J, the junction kept 10 bases outside the gene matches.

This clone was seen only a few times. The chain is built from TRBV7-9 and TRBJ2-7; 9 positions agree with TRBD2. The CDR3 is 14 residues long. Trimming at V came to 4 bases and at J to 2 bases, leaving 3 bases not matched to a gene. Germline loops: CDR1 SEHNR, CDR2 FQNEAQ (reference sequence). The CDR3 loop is CASSSTSGTYEQYF. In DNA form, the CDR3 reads TGTGCCAGCAGCTCGACTAGCGGAACCTACGAGCAGTACTTC.

The CDR3 loop reads CAISGRDLTYGYTF. The CDR3 DNA sequence: TGTGCCATCAGTGGCCGGGACTTAACCTATGGCTACACCTTC. The chain employs TRBV10-3 and TRBJ1-2; a weak D match, TRBD1 (5 bases). The CDR3 sequence is 14 residues long. Per the germline V gene, CDR1 is ENHRY and CDR2 is SYGVKD. The V end was cut by 4 bases, the J end by 4 bases, with 13 bases between.

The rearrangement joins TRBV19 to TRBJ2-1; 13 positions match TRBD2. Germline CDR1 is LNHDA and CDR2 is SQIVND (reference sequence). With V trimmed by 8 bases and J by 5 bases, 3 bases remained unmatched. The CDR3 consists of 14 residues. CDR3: CASYGTSGNNEQFF. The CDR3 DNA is TGTGCCAGTTACGGGACTAGCGGGAACAATGAGCAGTTCTTC.

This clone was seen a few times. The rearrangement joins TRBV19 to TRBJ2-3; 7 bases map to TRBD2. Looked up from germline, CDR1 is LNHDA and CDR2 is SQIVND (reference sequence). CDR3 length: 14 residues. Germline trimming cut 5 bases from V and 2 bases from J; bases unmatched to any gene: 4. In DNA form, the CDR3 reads TGTGCCAGTAGTTCCGGGGGGATCACAGATACGCAGTATTTT. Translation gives CASSSGGITDTQYF.

In nucleotides, the CDR3 is TGTGCCAGCAGCTTAACAGGTTTAGCAACTAATGAAAAACTGTTTTTT. Translating it yields CASSLTGLATNEKLFF. The chain links TRBV13 to TRBJ1-4, with D perhaps matching TRBD1 (5 bases). This CDR3 spans 16 amino acids. Trimming shortened V by 2 bases and J by 0 bases, and 10 bases separated the two germline ends. Germline V gene lookup returns CDR1 PRHDT and CDR2 FYEKMQ (reference sequence).

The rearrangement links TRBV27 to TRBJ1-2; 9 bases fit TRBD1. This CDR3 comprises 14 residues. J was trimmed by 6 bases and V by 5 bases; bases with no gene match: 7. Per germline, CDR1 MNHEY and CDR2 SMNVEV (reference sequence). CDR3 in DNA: TGTGCCAGCAGTCAGGACAGGGGCCGAGATGGCTACACCTTC. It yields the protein CASSQDRGRDGYTF.

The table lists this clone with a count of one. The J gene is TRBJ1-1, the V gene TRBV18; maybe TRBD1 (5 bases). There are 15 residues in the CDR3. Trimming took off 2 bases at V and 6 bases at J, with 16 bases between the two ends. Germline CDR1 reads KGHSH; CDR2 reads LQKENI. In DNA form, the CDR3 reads TGTGCCAGCTCACCAAGGGAGGTGACGGGACCTGAAGCTTTCTTT. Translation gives CASSPREVTGPEAFF.

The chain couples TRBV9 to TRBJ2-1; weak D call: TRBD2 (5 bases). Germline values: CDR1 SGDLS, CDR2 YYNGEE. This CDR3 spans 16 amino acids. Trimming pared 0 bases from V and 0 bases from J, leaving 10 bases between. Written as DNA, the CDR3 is TGTGCCAGCAGCGTAGACGGGATTAGCTCCTACAATGAGCAGTTCTTC. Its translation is CASSVDGISSYNEQFF.

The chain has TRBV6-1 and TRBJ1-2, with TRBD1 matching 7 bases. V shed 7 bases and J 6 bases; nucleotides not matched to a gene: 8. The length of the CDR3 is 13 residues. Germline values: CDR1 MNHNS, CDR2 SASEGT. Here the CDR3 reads CASTGNTGDGYTF. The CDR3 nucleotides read TGTGCCAGCACCGGAAACACAGGGGATGGCTACACCTTC.

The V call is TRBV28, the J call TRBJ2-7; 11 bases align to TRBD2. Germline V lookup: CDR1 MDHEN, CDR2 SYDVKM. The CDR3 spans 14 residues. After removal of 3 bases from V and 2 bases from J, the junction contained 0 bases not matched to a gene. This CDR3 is CASSLGLAAYEQYF. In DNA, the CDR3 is TGTGCCAGCAGTTTGGGACTAGCGGCCTACGAGCAGTACTTC.

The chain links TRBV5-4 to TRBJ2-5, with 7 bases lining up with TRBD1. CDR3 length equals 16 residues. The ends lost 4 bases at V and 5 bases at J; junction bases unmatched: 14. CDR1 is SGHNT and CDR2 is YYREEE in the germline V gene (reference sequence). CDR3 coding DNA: TGTGCCAGCAGCGTCCCGGGACAGAGCCTCCAGGAGACCCAGTACTTC. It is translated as CASSVPGQSLQETQYF.

The CDR3 nucleotides read TGTGCCAGCAGCTTAGTTGGGACGGCGGGCTTTAATGAGCAGTTCTTC. It codes for CASSLVGTAGFNEQFF. The chain couples TRBV7-6 to TRBJ2-1; D possibly uses TRBD1 or TRBD2 (5 bases each). The CDR3 consists of 16 residues. Germline loops: CDR1 SGHVS, CDR2 FNYEAQ. V lost 1 base to trimming and J lost 7 bases, with 17 bases between them.

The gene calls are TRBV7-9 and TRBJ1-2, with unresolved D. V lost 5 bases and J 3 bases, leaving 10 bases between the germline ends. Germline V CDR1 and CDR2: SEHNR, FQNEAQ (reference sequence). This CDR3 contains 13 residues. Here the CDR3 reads CASSPVADYGYTF. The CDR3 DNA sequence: TGTGCCAGCAGCCCGGTGGCGGACTATGGCTACACCTTC.

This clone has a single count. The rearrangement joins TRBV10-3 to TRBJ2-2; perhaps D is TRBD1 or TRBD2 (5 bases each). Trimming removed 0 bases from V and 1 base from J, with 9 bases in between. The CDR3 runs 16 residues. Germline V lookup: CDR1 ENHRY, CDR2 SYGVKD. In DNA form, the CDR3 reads TGTGCCATCAGTGAGTCGAATGGGGGGAACACCGGGGAGCTGTTTTTT. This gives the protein CAISESNGGNTGELFF.

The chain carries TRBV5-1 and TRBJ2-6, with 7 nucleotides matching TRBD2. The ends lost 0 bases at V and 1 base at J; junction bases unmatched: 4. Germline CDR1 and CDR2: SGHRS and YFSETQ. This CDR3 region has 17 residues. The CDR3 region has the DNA TGCGCCAGCAGCTTGGTTGGGAGGGTATCTGGGGCCAACGTCCTGACTTTC. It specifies CASSLVGRVSGANVLTF. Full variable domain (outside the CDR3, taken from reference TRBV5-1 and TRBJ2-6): KAGVTQTPRYLIKTRGQQVTLSCSPISGHRSVSWYQQTPGQGLQFLFEYFSETQRNKGNFPGRFSGRQFSNSRSEMNVSTLELGDSALYLCASSLVGRVSGANVLTFGAGSRLTVL.

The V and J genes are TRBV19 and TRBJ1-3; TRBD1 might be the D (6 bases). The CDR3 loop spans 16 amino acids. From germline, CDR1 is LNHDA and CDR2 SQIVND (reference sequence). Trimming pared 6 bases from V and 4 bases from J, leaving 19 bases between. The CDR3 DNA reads TGTGCCAGTAGGGACTCGGACAGTCTCGCCGGAAACACCATATATTTT. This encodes CASRDSDSLAGNTIYF.

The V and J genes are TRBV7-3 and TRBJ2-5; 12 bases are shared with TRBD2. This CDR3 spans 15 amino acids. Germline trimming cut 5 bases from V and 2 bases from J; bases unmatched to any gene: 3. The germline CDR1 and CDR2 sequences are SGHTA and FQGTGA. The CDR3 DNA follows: TGTGCCAGCAGCGACGGGACTAGCGGGCAAGAGACCCAGTACTTC. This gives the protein CASSDGTSGQETQYF.

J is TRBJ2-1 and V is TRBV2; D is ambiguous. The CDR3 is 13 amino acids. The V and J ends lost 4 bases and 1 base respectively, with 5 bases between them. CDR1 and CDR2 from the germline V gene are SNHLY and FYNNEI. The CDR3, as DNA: TGTGCCAGCAGTGTGGGGTCCTACAATGAGCAGTTCTTC. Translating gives CASSVGSYNEQFF.

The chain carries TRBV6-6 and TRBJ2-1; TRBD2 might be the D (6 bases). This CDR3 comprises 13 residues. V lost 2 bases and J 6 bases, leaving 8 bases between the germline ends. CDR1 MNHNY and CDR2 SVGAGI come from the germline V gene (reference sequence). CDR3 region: CASSYMGGNEQFF. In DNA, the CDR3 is TGTGCCAGCAGTTACATGGGGGGCAATGAGCAGTTCTTC.

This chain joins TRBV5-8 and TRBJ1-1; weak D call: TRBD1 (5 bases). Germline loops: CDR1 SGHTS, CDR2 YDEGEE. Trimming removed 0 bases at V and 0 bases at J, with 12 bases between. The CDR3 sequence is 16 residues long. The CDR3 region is CASSLEPGTLNTEAFF. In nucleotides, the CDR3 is TGTGCCAGCAGCTTGGAGCCCGGGACTTTGAACACTGAAGCTTTCTTT.

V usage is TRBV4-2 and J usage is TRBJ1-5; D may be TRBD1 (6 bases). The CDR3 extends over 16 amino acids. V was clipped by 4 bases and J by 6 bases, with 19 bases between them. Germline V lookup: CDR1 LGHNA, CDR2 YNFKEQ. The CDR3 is CASSREVGGAGQPQHF. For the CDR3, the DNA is TGTGCCAGCAGCCGGGAAGTAGGGGGGGCTGGTCAGCCCCAGCATTTT.

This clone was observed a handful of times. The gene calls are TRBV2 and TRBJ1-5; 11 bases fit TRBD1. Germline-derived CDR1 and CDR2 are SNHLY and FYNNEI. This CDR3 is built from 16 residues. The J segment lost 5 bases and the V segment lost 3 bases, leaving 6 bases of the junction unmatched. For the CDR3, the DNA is TGTGCCAGCAGTGACCCCCGGACAGGGGGCTATCAGCCCCAGCATTTT. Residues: CASSDPRTGGYQPQHF. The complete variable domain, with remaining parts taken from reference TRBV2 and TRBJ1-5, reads EPEVTQTPSHQVTQMGQEVILRCVPISNHLYFYWYRQILGQKVEFLVSFYNNEISEKSEIFDDQFSVERPDGSNFTLKIRSTKLEDSAMYFCASSDPRTGGYQPQHFGDGTRLSIL.